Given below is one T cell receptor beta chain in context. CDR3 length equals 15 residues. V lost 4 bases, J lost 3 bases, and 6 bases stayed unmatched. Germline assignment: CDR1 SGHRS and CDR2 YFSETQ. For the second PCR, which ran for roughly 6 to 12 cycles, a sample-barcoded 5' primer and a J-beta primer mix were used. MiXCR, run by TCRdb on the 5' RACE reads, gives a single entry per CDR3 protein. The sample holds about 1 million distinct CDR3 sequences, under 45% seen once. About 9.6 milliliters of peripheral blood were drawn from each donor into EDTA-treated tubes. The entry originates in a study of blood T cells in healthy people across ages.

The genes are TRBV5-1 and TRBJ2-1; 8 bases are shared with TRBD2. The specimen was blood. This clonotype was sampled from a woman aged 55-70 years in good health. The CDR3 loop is CASSDTTSVYNEQFF. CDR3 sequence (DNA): TGCGCCAGCAGCGACACGACTAGCGTCTACAATGAGCAGTTCTTC.